The clone carrying this TCR beta chain turned up a few times. The target antigen is unknown. Germline CDR1 is LNHDA and CDR2 is SQIVND (reference sequence). The V end was cut by 3 bases, the J end by 0 bases, with 15 bases between. This CDR3 is built from 18 residues. This specimen belongs to a study of T cell responses to AZD1222 COVID-19 vaccine. Repertoires were generated with immunoSEQ multiplex PCR, while TCRdb's copy carries only in-frame clones and drops some. This repertoire shows several thousand clones, around 87% found once; its top ten account for under 8%. Second-dose groups at about 4 or about 12 weeks were pooled. Study findings and constraints: White British donors predominated, females outnumbered males, and clonal diversity was possibly underestimated. Among spike-specific TCRs, nearly half reportedly target unmutated variant regions. CD4 TCRs covered the whole spike, strongest at regions 160-218 and 743-854.

This chain links TRBV19 with TRBJ2-6; D unclear. Sequenced material: peripheral blood, taken 28 days after the second AZD1222 dose. The receptor comes from an adult who received the AZD1222 COVID-19 vaccine. CDR3 sequence (DNA): TGTGCCAGTAGTATTTCGGCAGGCGCCTCCTCTGGGGCCAACGTCCTGACTTTC. Its translation: CASSISAGASSGANVLTF.